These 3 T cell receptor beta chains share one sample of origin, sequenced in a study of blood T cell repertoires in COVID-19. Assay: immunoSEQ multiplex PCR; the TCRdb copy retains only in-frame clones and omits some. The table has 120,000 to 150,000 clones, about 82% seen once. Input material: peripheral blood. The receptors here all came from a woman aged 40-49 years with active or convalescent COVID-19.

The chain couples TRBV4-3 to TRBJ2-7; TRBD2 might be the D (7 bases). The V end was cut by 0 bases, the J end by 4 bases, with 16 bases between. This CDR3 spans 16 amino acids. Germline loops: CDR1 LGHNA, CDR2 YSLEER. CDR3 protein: CASSQDHAGDYYEQYF. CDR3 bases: TGCGCCAGCAGCCAAGATCACGCAGGGGACTATTACGAGCAGTACTTC.

CDR3 sequence reads: CASKLRTGNEKLFF. As DNA, the CDR3 is TGTGCCAGCAAACTACGGACAGGGAATGAAAAACTGTTTTTT. The gene calls are TRBV11-1 and TRBJ1-4, with 8 bases identical to TRBD1. The CDR3 loop spans 14 amino acids. Trimming cost V 7 bases and J 5 bases; bases outside gene matches: 6. CDR1 and CDR2 from the germline V gene are SGHAT and FQDESV (reference sequence).

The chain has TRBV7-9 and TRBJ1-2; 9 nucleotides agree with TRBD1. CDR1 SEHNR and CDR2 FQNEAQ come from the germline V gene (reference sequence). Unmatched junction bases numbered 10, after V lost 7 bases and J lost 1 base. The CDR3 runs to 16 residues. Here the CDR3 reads CASTRTGGADNYGYTF. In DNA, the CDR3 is TGTGCCAGCACCCGCACAGGGGGCGCAGATAACTATGGCTACACCTTC. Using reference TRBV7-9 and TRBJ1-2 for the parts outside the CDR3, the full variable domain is DTGVSQNPRHKITKRGQNVTFRCDPISEHNRLYWYRQTLGQGPEFLTYFQNEAQLEKSRLLSDRFSAERPKGSFSTLEIQRTEQGDSAMYLCASTRTGGADNYGYTFGSGTRLTVV.